A single sample is the source of the 10 T cell receptor beta chains below, sequenced in a study of blood T cells in healthy people across ages (dated by TCRdb to the mid-2010s). The library came from 5' RACE. Sequencing instrument: Illumina HiSeq 2500. A second PCR of 7 to 11 cycles was run with a J-beta primer mix and a sample-barcoded 5' primer. TCRdb reprocessed the public reads (quality trimming at Q25 with fastp, clone calling with MiXCR) and kept in-frame beta chains. Entries that share a CDR3 protein sequence are merged under the most common genes and DNA. The sample profile shows 650,000 or so distinct CDR3 sequences; 52% of them were found once. Less than 15% of the sample is in the top ten clones. Sequencing used blood. These receptors were taken from a woman of 80 years or more in good health.

The chain uses TRBV5-1 and TRBJ1-5; no clear D gene. Germline CDR1 SGHRS, CDR2 YFSETQ. Trimming pared 0 bases from V and 2 bases from J, leaving 12 bases between. There are 16 residues in the CDR3. DNA for the CDR3: TGCGCCAGCAGCTTGGGTGGGCCGCAGGGCAATCAGCCCCAGCATTTT. Encoded protein: CASSLGGPQGNQPQHF.

The genes are TRBV21-1 and TRBJ1-4. TRBV21-1 is classified as a pseudogene. This CDR3 has 12 amino acids. The CDR3 DNA reads as TGTGCCAGCAGCAAAGTGGCGGAAAAACTGTTTTTT. This translates into CASSKVAEKLFF.

This rearrangement joins TRBV7-2 to TRBJ1-3, with unresolved D. The germline V gene encodes CDR1 SGHTA and CDR2 FQGNSA. This CDR3 is 12 amino acids long. Between the trimmed V and J ends, which lost 6 bases and 8 bases, there was a span of 11 bases. DNA of the CDR3: TGTGCCAGCAGGAAGGGCGGAGACACCATATATTTT. This gives the protein CASRKGGDTIYF.

The chain has TRBV12-3 or TRBV12-4 and TRBJ2-7, with D unclear. The CDR3 is made up of 15 amino acids. V gave up 6 bases and J gave up 0 bases, with 15 bases separating them. In DNA, the CDR3 is TGTGCCAGCAGGCCCCAAGACTCCATCTCCTACGAGCAGTACTTC. This translates into CASRPQDSISYEQYF.

This clonotype has only one observation. This may be a read error, as it is one base from a much larger clone. This chain connects TRBV3-1 to TRBJ2-1; 9 positions agree with TRBD1. The CDR3 sequence is 15 residues long. Germline V gene sequence: CDR1 LGHDT, CDR2 YNNKEL (reference sequence). CDR3 amino acids: CGSSLRDRVGNEQFF. Here the CDR3 DNA reads TGTGGCAGCAGCCTTCGGGACAGGGTAGGGAATGAGCAGTTCTTC.

The table lists this clonotype with many counts. The V and J genes are TRBV5-1 and TRBJ2-4; 9 nucleotides match TRBD1. Germline assignment: CDR1 SGHRS and CDR2 YFSETQ. J gave up 9 bases and V 3 bases, and 7 bases lay outside the gene matches. This CDR3 is 14 amino acids long. Here the CDR3 reads CASSSGTGMGIQYF. CDR3 in DNA: TGCGCCAGCAGCTCCGGGACAGGGATGGGCATTCAGTACTTC.

The sample holds one count of this clonotype. A much bigger clone sits one base away, suggesting this may be a read error. The chain is built from TRBV5-1 and TRBJ2-1; 8 nucleotides line up with TRBD1. CDR3 length equals 11 residues. Germline V gene sequence: CDR1 SGHRS, CDR2 YFSETQ. CDR3 bases: TGCACCAGCAGCTTTACAGGGGGGTTGTTCTTC. This codes for CTSSFTGGLFF.

This clonotype has ten or more counts. The chain combines TRBV27 with TRBJ2-5, with TRBD1 matching over 9 bases. V shed 0 bases, J shed 5 bases, and the junction held 7 bases outside the gene matches. This CDR3 comprises 16 residues. Germline CDR1 reads MNHEY; CDR2 reads SMNVEV (reference sequence). CDR3 amino acids: CASSLSPTGGQETQYF. The DNA of the CDR3 is TGTGCCAGCAGTTTATCCCCTACAGGGGGCCAGGAGACCCAGTACTTC.

The chain carries TRBV4-1 and TRBJ2-1, with 9 bases fitting TRBD2. The V segment lost 4 bases and the J segment 1 base; nucleotides outside the gene matches: 17. This CDR3 spans 20 amino acids. Looked up from germline, CDR1 is MGHRA and CDR2 is YSYEKL. In DNA form, the CDR3 reads TGCGCCAGCAGCCCCGAATGGGGACGTAGCGGGGGAAATTCCTACAATGAGCAGTTCTTC. It codes for CASSPEWGRSGGNSYNEQFF.

In its sample, this clonotype was seen many times. V is TRBV27 and J is TRBJ1-1; 7 bases agree with TRBD1. Germline V gives CDR1 MNHEY, CDR2 SMNVEV (reference sequence). The CDR3 is 14 amino acids. With 4 bases clipped from V and 4 bases from J, the junction kept 6 bases outside the gene matches. The DNA for the CDR3 is TGTGCCAGCAGTTCATCGACAGGGATCACTGAAGCTTTCTTT. This codes for CASSSSTGITEAFF.